This is a list of T cell receptor beta chains from one sample in a study of T cell responses to AZD1222 COVID-19 vaccine. This table comes from immunoSEQ multiplex PCR, and its TCRdb copy is limited to in-frame clones, with some not included. The data contain more than 15,000 clones, 80% to 85% of them singletons. The sample was peripheral blood, taken 28 days after the second AZD1222 dose. The receptors stem from an adult who received the AZD1222 COVID-19 vaccine. Each CDR3 is given without its conserved first and last residue. The size of a clone is reported for some rows only, either as once, few or many, or as a class for expanded clones.

>-|TRBJ1-3|TRBV7-2
ASSSTRAAASGNTIY
>-|TRBJ1-4|TRBV25-1
ASTSGWDEKLF
>once|TRBJ2-2|TRBV11-3
ASSPPVGNTGELF
>-|TRBJ2-1|TRBV6-5
ASSRLDEQF
>-|TRBJ2-2|TRBV11-3
ASSPTLAAGELF
>-|TRBJ2-3|TRBV11-2
ASSRSTDTQY
>-|TRBJ1-1|TRBV7-9
ASSLEGTAREAF
>-|TRBJ2-4|TRBV2
ASGRDRAGLGFGAKNIQY
>-|TRBJ2-7|TRBV3-1/TRBV3-2
ASRKGPGSEQY
>-|TRBJ2-3|TRBV5-4
ASSLSGGASDTQY
>-|TRBJ1-1|TRBV19
ASSISGDLTEAF
>-|TRBJ1-5|TRBV7-2
ASSLVGQGNQPQH
>-|TRBJ2-1|TRBV3-1/TRBV3-2
ASSQETKDREKF
>-|TRBJ2-7|TRBV5-4
ASSLAAGLDYEQY
>-|TRBJ1-6|TRBV3-1/TRBV3-2
ASSQVGQFYNSPLH
>-|TRBJ1-5|TRBV30
AWSDRVLNQPQH
>medium-sized|TRBJ1-6|TRBV2
ASIDTPGQRIMGSPLH
>-|TRBJ1-1|TRBV30
AWSVHKGANTEAF
>once|TRBJ2-7|TRBV9
ASSVEGSGGLREQY
>few|TRBJ2-1|TRBV6-2/TRBV6-3
ASSHSLGGNEQF
>-|TRBJ1-5|TRBV7-2
ASSLSGSSNQPQH
>few|TRBJ1-5|TRBV24-1
ATSDTGGFHQPQH
>-|TRBJ2-5|TRBV3-1/TRBV3-2
ASSPKRETQY
>-|TRBJ2-7|TRBV2
ASREQIFYEQY
>few|TRBJ2-2|TRBV19
AGKAGGYTGELF
>-|TRBJ1-2|TRBV5-4
ASSRSLEGGTYGYT
>-|TRBJ2-1|TRBV3-1/TRBV3-2
ASTLKGGIGEQF
>-|TRBJ2-7|TRBV6-5
VIGPYEQY
>-|TRBJ1-3|TRBV12-3/TRBV12-4
ASGRGSRNTIY
>-|TRBJ2-2|TRBV15
ATSRETGGTGELF
>once|TRBJ1-6|TRBV2
ASSPPDLSPLH
>-|TRBJ1-2|TRBV27
ASSSNRGVGDGYT
>-|TRBJ1-2|TRBV7-2
ASSRTGGSYGYT
>-|TRBJ1-2|TRBV7-9
ASSSQVLYDYGYT
>-|TRBJ1-1|TRBV5-1
ASSLNSGENTEAF
>-|TRBJ2-3|TRBV6-1
ASSENSIDTQY
>-|TRBJ1-5|TRBV30
AWILTSAGTGPFSNQPQH
>-|TRBJ2-1|TRBV7-9
ASSPPRVEEQF
>-|TRBJ1-2|TRBV20-1
SAGHNYGYT
>-|TRBJ2-2|TRBV10-2
ASRTGGEGWELF
>-|TRBJ2-1|TRBV5-4
ASSLGGNEQF
>once|TRBJ2-1|TRBV11-2
ASLLMPYNEQF
>once|TRBJ2-1|TRBV7-3
ASGFRDRDDEQF
>-|TRBJ2-3|TRBV3-1/TRBV3-2
ASSQLWTSGDPQY
>-|TRBJ1-1|TRBV7-7
ASSFTVETEAF
>-|TRBJ2-1|TRBV24-1
ATGLYNEQF
>-|-|TRBV5-1
ANLAGAIYEQY
>-|TRBJ1-2|TRBV2
ASISEGVGYGYT
>-|TRBJ2-2|TRBV11-2
ASSPTQSRGAGELF
>few|TRBJ1-5|TRBV16
ASSQLGGSNQPQH
>-|TRBJ1-2|TRBV3-1/TRBV3-2
ASSQQPRADYGYT
>-|TRBJ1-1|TRBV27
ASRPTGGSEAF
>-|TRBJ1-1|TRBV3-1/TRBV3-2
ASSHQLGGSVEAF
>-|TRBJ2-7|TRBV5-4
ASSPVRAAGGLKAEQY